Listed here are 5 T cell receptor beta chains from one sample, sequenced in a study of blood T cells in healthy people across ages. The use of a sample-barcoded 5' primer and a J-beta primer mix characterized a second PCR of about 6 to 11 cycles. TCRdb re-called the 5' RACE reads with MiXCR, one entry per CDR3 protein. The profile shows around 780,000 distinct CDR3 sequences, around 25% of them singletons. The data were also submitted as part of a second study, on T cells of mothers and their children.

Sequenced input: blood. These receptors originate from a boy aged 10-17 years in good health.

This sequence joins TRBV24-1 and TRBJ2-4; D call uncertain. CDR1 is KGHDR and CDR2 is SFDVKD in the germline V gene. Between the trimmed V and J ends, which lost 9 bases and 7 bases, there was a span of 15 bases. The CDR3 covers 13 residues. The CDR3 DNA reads TGTGCCACCGCCCTTCCGGGTCAGAACATTCAGTACTTC. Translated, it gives CATALPGQNIQYF.

CDR3 sequence (DNA): TGTGCCAGCAGTTCCTATACCGGGACAGGGGTTTCTAGCAATCAGCCCCAGCATTTT. Its translation: CASSSYTGTGVSSNQPQHF. The rearrangement uses TRBV6-5 and TRBJ1-5, with TRBD1 matching over 10 bases. Trimming took 4 bases from V and 0 from J; bases not matched to a gene: 12. The CDR3 consists of 19 residues. Germline assignment: CDR1 MNHEY and CDR2 SVGAGI.

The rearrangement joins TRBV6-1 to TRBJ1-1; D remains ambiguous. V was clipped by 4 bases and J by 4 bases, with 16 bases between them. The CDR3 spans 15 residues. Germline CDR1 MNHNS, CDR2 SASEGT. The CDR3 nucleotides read TGTGCCAGCAGTGGCCTCGGTGGGCGGATCACTGAAGCTTTCTTT. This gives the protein CASSGLGGRITEAFF.

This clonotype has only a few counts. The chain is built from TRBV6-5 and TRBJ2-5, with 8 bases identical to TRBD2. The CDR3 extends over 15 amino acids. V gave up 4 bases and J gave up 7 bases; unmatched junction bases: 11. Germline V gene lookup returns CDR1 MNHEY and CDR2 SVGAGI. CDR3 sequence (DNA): TGTGCCAGCAGTTCCCGGACTAGCCGAAGTGGGACCCAGTACTTC. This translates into CASSSRTSRSGTQYF.

CDR3 loop: CASSPFGGGGAIYEQFF. In DNA form, the CDR3 reads TGTGCCAGCAGCCCCTTCGGCGGCGGGGGGGCGATTTATGAGCAGTTCTTC. J is TRBJ2-5 and V is TRBV7-3; TRBD2 matches 9 bases. The DNA end favors TRBJ2-1, so the J call may be wrong. The length of the CDR3 is 17 residues. Germline CDR1 SGHTA, CDR2 FQGTGA.